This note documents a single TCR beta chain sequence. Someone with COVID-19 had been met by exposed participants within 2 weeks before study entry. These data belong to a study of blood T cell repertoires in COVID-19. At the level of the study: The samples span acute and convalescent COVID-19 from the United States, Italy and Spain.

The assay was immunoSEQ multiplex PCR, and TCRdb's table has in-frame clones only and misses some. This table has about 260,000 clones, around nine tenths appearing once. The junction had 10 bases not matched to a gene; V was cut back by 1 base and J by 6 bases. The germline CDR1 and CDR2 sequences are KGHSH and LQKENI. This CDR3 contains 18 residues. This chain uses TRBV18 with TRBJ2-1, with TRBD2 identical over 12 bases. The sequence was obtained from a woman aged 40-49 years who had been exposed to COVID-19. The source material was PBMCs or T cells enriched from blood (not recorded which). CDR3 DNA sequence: TGTGCCAGCTCACCACTCCCGCTAGCGGGGGGGCAAGTCAATGAGCAGTTCTTC. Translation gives CASSPLPLAGGQVNEQFF.